These T cell receptor beta chains were read from a single sample in a study of T cell responses to AZD1222 COVID-19 vaccine. The data were produced by immunoSEQ multiplex PCR, yet TCRdb's version contains in-frame clones alone and is incomplete. This table has approximately 100,000 clones, 91% appearing once. The material was peripheral blood, obtained on day 0 of AZD1222 vaccination. The receptors derive from an adult in good health. Each CDR3 is given with its conserved first and last residue. A D gene is named only where the DNA matches it firmly. The size entry is marked missing in some rows and otherwise reads once, few, many or a size class.

cdr3_nt | cdr3_aa | d_call | v_call | cdr3_length | clone_size | j_call
TGTGCCAGCAGTTTGATGACGGGCCGGTTCCACGAGCAGTACTTC | CASSLMTGRFHEQYF | . | TRBV28 | 15 | . | TRBJ2-7
TGTGCCAGCAGCCCAACCGGGACAGGGAGCAATCAGCCCCAGCATTTT | CASSPTGTGSNQPQHF | TRBD1 | TRBV7-2 | 16 | once | TRBJ1-5
TGTGCCATCAGTGCGAAGGGGCTCTCTGGGGCCAACGTCCTGACTTTC | CAISAKGLSGANVLTF | . | TRBV10-3 | 16 | . | TRBJ2-6
TGTGCCAGCAGGGACAGGGTAGCGGTGTGGAAGACCCAGTACTTC | CASRDRVAVWKTQYF | TRBD1 | TRBV6-5 | 15 | . | TRBJ2-5
TGTGCCAGCTCGCGAGGGGGCAGCTCGAATGAAAAACTGTTTTTT | CASSRGGSSNEKLFF | TRBD1 | TRBV18 | 15 | . | TRBJ1-4
TGCAGTGCTAGTAAGCGGGGGGCGCGTGTTTTAGATACGCAGTATTTT | CSASKRGARVLDTQYF | TRBD2 | TRBV20-1 | 16 | . | TRBJ2-3
TGTGCCAGCAGCCGGGGGGGCGGAGGCTATGGCTACACCTTC | CASSRGGGGYGYTF | . | TRBV7-9 | 14 | . | TRBJ1-2
TGTGCCAGCAGCCGAACCCGGACAGGGGGTACGACCTACGAGCAGTACTTC | CASSRTRTGGTTYEQYF | TRBD1 | TRBV7-6 | 17 | . | TRBJ2-7
TGTGCCAGCAGCCCCCAGACAGGGGGCGCCTCTGGGGCCAACGTCCTGACTTTC | CASSPQTGGASGANVLTF | TRBD1 | TRBV11-2 | 18 | . | TRBJ2-6
TGTGCCAGCAGTTCTGGGGTTCGCGAGCAGTACTTC | CASSSGVREQYF | . | TRBV27 | 12 | . | TRBJ2-7
TGTGCCAGCAGCTCACAGGGGTCCACTAACTATGGCTACACCTTC | CASSSQGSTNYGYTF | TRBD1 | TRBV5-4 | 15 | . | TRBJ1-2
TGTGCCAGCAGTTACTCGCGGGCAGGGTCCCCCTACGAGCAGTACTTC | CASSYSRAGSPYEQYF | . | TRBV6-5 | 16 | few | TRBJ2-7
TGTGCCAGCAGCTTAACAACCTCCCGGAACACCATATATTTT | CASSLTTSRNTIYF | . | TRBV5-8 | 14 | . | TRBJ1-3
TGCGCCAGCAGCCAGGACATTCACACCGGGGAGCTGTTTTTT | CASSQDIHTGELFF | . | TRBV4-1 | 14 | . | TRBJ2-2
TGTGCCCGGGGCGGGACAGGAGGTAACACCGGGGAGCTGTTTTTT | CARGGTGGNTGELFF | TRBD1 | TRBV30 | 15 | . | TRBJ2-2
TGTGCCAGCAAACGGGGGGCGAGGAACACTGAAGCTTTCTTT | CASKRGARNTEAFF | . | TRBV2 | 14 | . | TRBJ1-1
TGTGCCAGCAGCGCCGCGGGGGGCAGGGATGAGCAGTTCTTC | CASSAAGGRDEQFF | TRBD2 | TRBV9 | 14 | . | TRBJ2-1
TGTGCCAGTAATGATGCCGGGGCGAGCACTGAAGCTTTCTTT | CASNDAGASTEAFF | . | TRBV19 | 14 | . | TRBJ1-1
TGTGCCAGTAGTCCTGCCCCGGGGGTCTACAATGAGCAGTTCTTC | CASSPAPGVYNEQFF | . | TRBV19 | 15 | . | TRBJ2-1
TGTGCCAGCAGTACCTCGGGGACACAGTACGAGCAGTACTTC | CASSTSGTQYEQYF | . | TRBV6-5 | 14 | . | TRBJ2-7
TGTGCCAGCAGCTCCTGGGTTGAAGCTTTCTTT | CASSSWVEAFF | . | TRBV11-2 | 11 | few | TRBJ1-1
TGTGCCAGCAGCGTAGGGGAAGAGACCCAGTACTTC | CASSVGEETQYF | . | TRBV9 | 12 | once | TRBJ2-5
TGTGCCAGCAGCTTACACGCGACAGGGGGAGTCTACGAGCAGTACTTC | CASSLHATGGVYEQYF | TRBD1 | TRBV11-1 | 16 | . | TRBJ2-7
TGCGCCAGCAGCCAAGGAGCCCGAACTAACACTGAAGCTTTCTTT | CASSQGARTNTEAFF | . | TRBV4-1 | 15 | once | TRBJ1-1
TGTGCCAGCAGCCCCCTCTTCGAATCCTCCTACGAGCAGTACTTC | CASSPLFESSYEQYF | . | TRBV7-2 | 15 | . | TRBJ2-7
TGTGCCAGCAGTATCCGGGACTGGCAAGAGACCCAGTACTTC | CASSIRDWQETQYF | . | TRBV27 | 14 | . | TRBJ2-5
TGTGCCAGTAGTTTGCGGAAAAGAGGAAATGAGCAGTTCTTC | CASSLRKRGNEQFF | . | TRBV19 | 14 | . | TRBJ2-1
TGTGCCAGCAGTCCAGGGGTCTCTGGGGCCAACGTCCTGACTTTC | CASSPGVSGANVLTF | . | TRBV6-1 | 15 | . | TRBJ2-6
TGTGCCAGCAGTTACGACCGACAGGCCTCCTACGAGCAGTACTTC | CASSYDRQASYEQYF | . | TRBV6-6 | 15 | . | TRBJ2-7
TGTGCCAGCAGCCGGGAGGGGGGGGAGCAGTACTTC | CASSREGGEQYF | TRBD2 | TRBV11-2 | 12 | once | TRBJ2-7
TGTGCCAGCAGTTACTTTGGTAGCTCCTATAATTCACCCCTCCACTTT | CASSYFGSSYNSPLHF | . | TRBV6-2/TRBV6-3 | 16 | . | TRBJ1-6
TGCGCCAGCAGCTTCGGAAATTCACCCCTCCACTTT | CASSFGNSPLHF | . | TRBV5-1 | 12 | . | TRBJ1-6
TGTGCCAGCAGCTTTGCCTACGAGACAGGGAGTGAAAAACTGTTTTTT | CASSFAYETGSEKLFF | TRBD1 | TRBV7-9 | 16 | . | TRBJ1-4
TGTGCCAGCAGCCAAGCCTCCCCTTGGAAGATTAACTATGGCTACACCTTC | CASSQASPWKINYGYTF | . | TRBV3-1/TRBV3-2 | 17 | few | TRBJ1-2
TGTGCCAGCAGTTTATCGCAGGGCTACGAGCAGTACTTC | CASSLSQGYEQYF | . | TRBV28 | 13 | . | TRBJ2-7
TGCGCCAGCAGCTTGGCCGCAGGGACGGGGACTGAAGCTTTCTTT | CASSLAAGTGTEAFF | . | TRBV5-1 | 15 | . | TRBJ1-1
TGTGCCAGCAGTTTATACTCCACGCCTGAAGCTTTCTTT | CASSLYSTPEAFF | . | TRBV28 | 13 | . | TRBJ1-1
TGTGCCAGCAGCCGGGGAGGGCGACAGGGGACAACTAATGAAAAACTGTTTTTT | CASSRGGRQGTTNEKLFF | TRBD1 | TRBV5-4 | 18 | . | TRBJ1-4
TGTGCCAGCAGGCAGGGTGGTGAAAAACTGTTTTTT | CASRQGGEKLFF | . | TRBV28 | 12 | . | TRBJ1-4
TGTGCCTCCAATGGGGAGCGGGATTACAATGAGCAGTTCTTC | CASNGERDYNEQFF | TRBD2 | TRBV30 | 14 | . | TRBJ2-1
TGCGCCAGCAGCTTGGGGAGGGGACCCGAAAAACTGTTTTTT | CASSLGRGPEKLFF | . | TRBV5-1 | 14 | . | TRBJ1-4
TGTGCCAGCAGCCTCACCGCAGCGGGCCCCCAGAGTAAGACGCAGTATTTT | CASSLTAAGPQSKTQYF | . | TRBV7-2 | 17 | . | TRBJ2-3
TGTGCCAGCAGAACCGGGACAGGGGCTGAAAAACTGTTTTTT | CASRTGTGAEKLFF | TRBD1 | TRBV6-5 | 14 | . | TRBJ1-4
TGTGCCAGCAGTGAAGCCGTCCAGGGCCGCGAGCAGTACTTC | CASSEAVQGREQYF | . | TRBV6-1 | 14 | few | TRBJ2-7
TGCGCCAGCACCCTGAACACCGGGGAGCTGTTTTTT | CASTLNTGELFF | . | TRBV5-1 | 12 | . | TRBJ2-2
TGTGCCAGCAGCACAAGGGGGAGGGGGTCTGGGGAAAACAATGAGCAGTTCTTC | CASSTRGRGSGENNEQFF | . | TRBV3-1/TRBV3-2 | 18 | . | TRBJ2-1
TGTGCCAGCAGTTTAAGCAACTATGGCTACACCTTC | CASSLSNYGYTF | . | TRBV12-3/TRBV12-4 | 12 | . | TRBJ1-2
TGTGCCAGCAGTTCGGGACAAGACAATCAAGAGACCCAGTACTTC | CASSSGQDNQETQYF | . | TRBV27 | 15 | . | TRBJ2-5
TGTGCCAGCAGCTTAGAAGGGGACTGGGTCTTCATTAACTATGGCTACACCTTC | CASSLEGDWVFINYGYTF | . | TRBV7-9 | 18 | . | TRBJ1-2
TGTGCCAGCAGTGTAACTAGGGGGGCGACTAATGAAAAACTGTTTTTT | CASSVTRGATNEKLFF | . | TRBV2 | 16 | . | TRBJ1-4
TGTGCCAGCAGTTCGGCCTTAGGGTACGGCTACACCTTC | CASSSALGYGYTF | . | TRBV6-5 | 13 | . | TRBJ1-2
TGTGCCAGCAGTTACACGACAGGTCACACTGAAGCTTTCTTT | CASSYTTGHTEAFF | . | TRBV6-5 | 14 | . | TRBJ1-1
TGTGCCAGCAGCGACGGGACAGCACCCGAGCAGTACTTC | CASSDGTAPEQYF | TRBD1 | TRBV2 | 13 | . | TRBJ2-7
TGTGCCAGCAGCCTAAGGGACAGAACTCCAAGCGAGCAGTACTTC | CASSLRDRTPSEQYF | TRBD1 | TRBV11-2 | 15 | . | TRBJ2-7
TGTGCCAGCAGACTCACAGGGGCGCGGGGTGAAAAACTGTTTTTT | CASRLTGARGEKLFF | TRBD1 | TRBV7-6 | 15 | . | TRBJ1-4
TGTGCCAGTAGTTTCGGGGATCCTAACTACAATGAGCAGTTCTTC | CASSFGDPNYNEQFF | . | TRBV19 | 15 | . | TRBJ2-1